The rows below give T cell receptor beta chains drawn from one sample of a study of blood T cell repertoires in COVID-19. Assay: immunoSEQ multiplex PCR; the TCRdb copy retains only in-frame clones and omits some. The table has a few hundred thousand clones, around 87% seen once; the top ten hold 1.3%. The source material was PBMCs or T cells enriched from blood (not recorded which). These receptors all come from a man aged 25 to 40 who had recovered from COVID-19. Each CDR3 is given with its conserved first and last residue. Each record gives: clone size, D gene, J gene, CDR3 length, V gene, CDR3 DNA, CDR3 protein. D genes are given only for firm matches. A clone size is listed for some rows: how often the clone was seen (once, few, many), or a class if it is expanded.

-	-	TRBJ2-2	15	TRBV4-3	TGCGCCAGCAGCCCTCAGGAGGTCGGCACCGGGGAGCTGTTTTTT	CASSPQEVGTGELFF
few	-	TRBJ1-2	12	TRBV29-1	TGCAGCGTAGAGGACAGAAACTATGGCTACACCTTC	CSVEDRNYGYTF
once	TRBD2	TRBJ2-2	14	TRBV10-3	TGTGCCATTAATCAGGGACTAGGCTCCGGGGAGCTGTTTTTT	CAINQGLGSGELFF
-	-	TRBJ1-2	12	TRBV12-3/TRBV12-4	TGTGCCAGCAGTTTAAGTCGTCGGGGCTACACCTTC	CASSLSRRGYTF
-	-	TRBJ2-7	14	TRBV7-6	TGTGCCAGCAGCCTGACGACTTACTCCTACGAGCAGTACTTC	CASSLTTYSYEQYF
-	TRBD1	TRBJ2-7	14	TRBV10-3	TGTGCCATCAGCGACTCAGGGGGTCTTTACGAGCAGTACTTC	CAISDSGGLYEQYF
-	-	TRBJ2-1	14	TRBV25-1	TGTGCCAGCAGTACGACTATCTCCTACAATGAGCAGTTCTTC	CASSTTISYNEQFF
once	TRBD1	TRBJ1-6	14	TRBV7-6	TGTGCCAGCAGCGCGGGACAGGGGGAAGTCACCCTCCACTTT	CASSAGQGEVTLHF
once	-	TRBJ1-1	15	TRBV4-2	TGTGCCAGCAGCCAAGAATTGGTGGGGGGGAGGGAAGCTTTCTTT	CASSQELVGGREAFF
-	-	TRBJ2-6	16	TRBV11-2	TGTGCCAGCAGCGCTTATGAGGTGTGGGGGGCCAACGTCCTGACTTTC	CASSAYEVWGANVLTF
-	TRBD1	TRBJ1-6	14	TRBV7-6	TGTGCCAGCAGCTTAGGACAGGGAGGTTCACCCCTCCACTTT	CASSLGQGGSPLHF
-	-	TRBJ1-1	13	TRBV7-9	TGTGCCAGCAGCTCTCGACAGGTTCCTGAAGCTTTCTTT	CASSSRQVPEAFF
-	-	TRBJ2-7	10	TRBV2	TGTGCCAGCACTACGGACGAGCAGTACTTC	CASTTDEQYF
-	TRBD2	TRBJ2-3	17	TRBV18	TGTGCCAGCTCACCCCCCCGCAGCGGGGGAGGCACAGATACGCAGTATTTT	CASSPPRSGGGTDTQYF
-	-	TRBJ2-3	15	TRBV7-9	TGTGCCAGCAGCTCCATAGCGACTGGCACAGATACGCAGTATTTT	CASSSIATGTDTQYF
-	TRBD1	TRBJ2-7	15	TRBV5-4	TGTGCCAGCAGCACCCCGACAGGGGGCTCCTACGAGCAGTACTTC	CASSTPTGGSYEQYF
-	-	TRBJ2-7	16	TRBV7-2	TGTGCCAGCAGCCAAACAGGGGGGGGCTCCCCCTACGAGCAGTACTTC	CASSQTGGGSPYEQYF
-	TRBD1	TRBJ1-6	18	TRBV4-2	TGTGCCAGCAGCCAAGATTCAGGACAGGCCACGTGGGGCTCACCCCTCCACTTT	CASSQDSGQATWGSPLHF
-	-	TRBJ1-3	13	TRBV15	TGTGCCACCAGCAGCCTCTCTGGAAACACCATATATTTT	CATSSLSGNTIYF
-	TRBD1	TRBJ1-2	14	TRBV10-3	TGTGCCATCAGCCCGGGACAGGGGGCGGGCGGCTACACCTTC	CAISPGQGAGGYTF
-	TRBD2	TRBJ2-3	16	TRBV10-3	TGTGCCATCAGTCGGACTAGCGGGGGGGTTTCAGATACGCAGTATTTT	CAISRTSGGVSDTQYF
-	-	TRBJ1-1	13	TRBV12-5	TGTGCTAGTGGTTACAGGGTAGACACTGAAGCTTTCTTT	CASGYRVDTEAFF
-	-	TRBJ1-2	15	TRBV5-6	TGTGCCAGCAGCTTTATGGGCGCCGGATGGTATGGCTACACCTTC	CASSFMGAGWYGYTF
-	TRBD1	TRBJ1-5	15	TRBV2	TGTGCCAGCAGGCCGACAGGGGTTAGCAATCAGCCCCAGCATTTT	CASRPTGVSNQPQHF
-	TRBD1	TRBJ2-1	12	TRBV30	TGTGCCTGCCACCCCTGGGGACAGGAGCAGTTCTTC	CACHPWGQEQFF
few	-	TRBJ1-5	15	TRBV19	TGTGCCAGTAGTATGGCGGGGTACGGCAATCAGCCCCAGCATTTT	CASSMAGYGNQPQHF
-	-	TRBJ1-5	11	TRBV20-1	TGCAGTGCTAGTTCCGGTCAGCCCCAGCATTTT	CSASSGQPQHF
-	TRBD2	TRBJ2-7	16	TRBV7-8	TGTGCCAGCAGCTCAAGTTGGGCGGGGGTTAGCTACGAGCAGTACTTC	CASSSSWAGVSYEQYF
-	TRBD2	TRBJ2-5	16	TRBV9	TGTGCCAGCAGCGTAGCTACTGGGGGAGGGATAGAGACCCAGTACTTC	CASSVATGGGIETQYF
-	TRBD1	TRBJ1-1	13	TRBV10-2	TGCGCCAGCAAACAGGGGACCAACACTGAAGCTTTCTTT	CASKQGTNTEAFF
-	TRBD1	TRBJ1-2	15	TRBV5-1	TGCGCCAGCAGCCCAACCGGGACAGGCGGTTATGGCTACACCTTC	CASSPTGTGGYGYTF
few	TRBD1	TRBJ1-2	15	TRBV3-1/TRBV3-2	TGTGCCAGCAGCCAAGATCAGGGGGGATCGGTCGGCTACACCTTC	CASSQDQGGSVGYTF
-	-	TRBJ1-1	15	TRBV18	TGTGCCAGCTCACCCCCCGTTGGTAGGAACACTGAAGCTTTCTTT	CASSPPVGRNTEAFF
-	-	TRBJ1-5	16	TRBV21-1	TGTGCCAGCAGCCCTGAGGGGACAGGGATAGAACAGCCCCAGCATTTT	CASSPEGTGIEQPQHF
-	TRBD1	TRBJ1-6	14	TRBV19	TGTGCCAGTAGTATCAGGGGGCTAGGTTCACCCCTCCACTTT	CASSIRGLGSPLHF
few	-	TRBJ1-2	13	TRBV9	TGTGCCAGCAGCGTAGAGCCCTGGACAGGCTACACCTTC	CASSVEPWTGYTF
-	-	TRBJ1-1	11	TRBV5-6	TGTGCCAGCAGCTTGGCGACTGAAGCTTTCTTT	CASSLATEAFF
-	-	TRBJ1-1	12	TRBV19	TGTGCCAGTAGTATGGGCAGGGGAGCAGCTTTCTTT	CASSMGRGAAFF
-	TRBD1	TRBJ1-2	17	TRBV7-9	TGTGCCAGCAGCTTAGTGGCCGGGACAGGGGGGTTCTATGGCTACACCTTC	CASSLVAGTGGFYGYTF
-	TRBD1	TRBJ1-1	13	TRBV2	TGTGCCAGCAGGGGACAGGGTGACACTGAAGCTTTCTTT	CASRGQGDTEAFF
-	TRBD1	TRBJ2-5	14	TRBV15	TGTGCCACCAGGTTGGGACAGGGAGGGGAGACCCAGTACTTC	CATRLGQGGETQYF